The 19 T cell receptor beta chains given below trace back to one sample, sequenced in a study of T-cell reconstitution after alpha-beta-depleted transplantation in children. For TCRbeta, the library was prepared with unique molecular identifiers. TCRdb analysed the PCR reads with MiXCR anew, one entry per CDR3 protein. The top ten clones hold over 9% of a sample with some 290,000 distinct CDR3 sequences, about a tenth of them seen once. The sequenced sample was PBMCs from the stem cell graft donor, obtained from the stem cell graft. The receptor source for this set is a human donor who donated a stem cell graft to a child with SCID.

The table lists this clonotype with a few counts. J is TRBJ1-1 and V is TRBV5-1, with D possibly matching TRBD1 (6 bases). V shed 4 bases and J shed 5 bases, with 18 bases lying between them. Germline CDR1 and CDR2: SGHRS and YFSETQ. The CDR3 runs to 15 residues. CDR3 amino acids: CASSRPPGGGTEAFF. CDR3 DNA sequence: TGCGCCAGCAGCCGTCCTCCGGGAGGGGGGACTGAAGCTTTCTTT.

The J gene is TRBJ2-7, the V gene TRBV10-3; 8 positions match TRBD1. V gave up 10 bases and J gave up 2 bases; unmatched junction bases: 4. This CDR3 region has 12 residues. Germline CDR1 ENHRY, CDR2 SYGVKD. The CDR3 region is CATQQGAYEQYF. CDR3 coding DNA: TGTGCCACCCAACAGGGGGCCTACGAGCAGTACTTC.

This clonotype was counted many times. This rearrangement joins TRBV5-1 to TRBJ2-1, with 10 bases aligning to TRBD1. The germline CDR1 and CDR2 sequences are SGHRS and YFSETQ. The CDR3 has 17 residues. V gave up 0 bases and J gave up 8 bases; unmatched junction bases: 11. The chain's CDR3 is CASSLGAGTGVDYEQFF. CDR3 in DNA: TGCGCCAGCAGCTTGGGTGCCGGGACAGGGGTTGATTATGAGCAGTTCTTC.

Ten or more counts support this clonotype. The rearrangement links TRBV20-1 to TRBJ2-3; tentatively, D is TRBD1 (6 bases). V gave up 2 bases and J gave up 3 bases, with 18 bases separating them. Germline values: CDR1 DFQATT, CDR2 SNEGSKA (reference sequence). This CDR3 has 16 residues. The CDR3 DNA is TGCAGTGCTAGACCCCTAATAGGGGGAACTACAGATACGCAGTATTTT. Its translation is CSARPLIGGTTDTQYF.

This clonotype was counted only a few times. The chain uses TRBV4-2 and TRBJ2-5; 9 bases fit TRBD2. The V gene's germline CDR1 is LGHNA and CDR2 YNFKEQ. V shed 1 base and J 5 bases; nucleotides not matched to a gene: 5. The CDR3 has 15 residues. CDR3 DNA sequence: TGTGCCAGCAGCCAAGGCGGGGGGGCCATGGAGACCCAGTACTTC. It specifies CASSQGGGAMETQYF.

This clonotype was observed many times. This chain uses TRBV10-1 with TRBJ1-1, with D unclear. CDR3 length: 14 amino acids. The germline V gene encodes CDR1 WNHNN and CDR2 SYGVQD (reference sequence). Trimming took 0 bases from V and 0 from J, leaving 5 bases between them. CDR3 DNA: TGCGCCAGCAGTGAGTCCATCGTGAACACTGAAGCTTTCTTT. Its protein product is CASSESIVNTEAFF.

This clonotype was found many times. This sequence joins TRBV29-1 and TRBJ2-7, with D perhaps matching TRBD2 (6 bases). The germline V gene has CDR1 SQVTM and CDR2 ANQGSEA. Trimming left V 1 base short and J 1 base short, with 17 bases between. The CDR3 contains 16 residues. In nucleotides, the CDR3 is TGCAGCGTTGAAGGGGCACCGGGACTCAGATCCTACGAGCAGTACTTC. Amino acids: CSVEGAPGLRSYEQYF.

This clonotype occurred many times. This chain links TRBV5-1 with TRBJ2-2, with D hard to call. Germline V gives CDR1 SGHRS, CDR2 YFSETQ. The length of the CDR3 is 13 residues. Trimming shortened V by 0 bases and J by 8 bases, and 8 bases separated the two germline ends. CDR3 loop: CASSLAGVGELFF. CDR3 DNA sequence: TGCGCCAGCAGCTTGGCCGGAGTGGGGGAGCTGTTTTTT. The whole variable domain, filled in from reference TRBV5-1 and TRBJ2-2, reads KAGVTQTPRYLIKTRGQQVTLSCSPISGHRSVSWYQQTPGQGLQFLFEYFSETQRNKGNFPGRFSGRQFSNSRSEMNVSTLELGDSALYLCASSLAGVGELFFGEGSRLTVL.

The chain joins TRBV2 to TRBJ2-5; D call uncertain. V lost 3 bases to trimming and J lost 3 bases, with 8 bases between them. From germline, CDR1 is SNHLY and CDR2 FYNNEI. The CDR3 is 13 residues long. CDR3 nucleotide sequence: TGTGCCAGCAGTGAGGAAGCAAAAGAGACCCAGTACTTC. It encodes CASSEEAKETQYF.

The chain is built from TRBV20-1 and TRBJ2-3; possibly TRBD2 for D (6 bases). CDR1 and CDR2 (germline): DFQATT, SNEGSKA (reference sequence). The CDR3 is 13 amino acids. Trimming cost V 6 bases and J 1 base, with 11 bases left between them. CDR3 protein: CSARDSGTDTQYF. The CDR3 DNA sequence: TGCAGTGCGCGGGATAGCGGCACAGATACGCAGTATTTT.

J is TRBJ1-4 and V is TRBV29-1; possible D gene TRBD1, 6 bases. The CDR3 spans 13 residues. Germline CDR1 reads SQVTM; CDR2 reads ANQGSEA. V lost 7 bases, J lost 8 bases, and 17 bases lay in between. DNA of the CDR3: TGCAGCGCCTGGACAGCCTCAGGGGAAAAACTGTTTTTT. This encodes CSAWTASGEKLFF.

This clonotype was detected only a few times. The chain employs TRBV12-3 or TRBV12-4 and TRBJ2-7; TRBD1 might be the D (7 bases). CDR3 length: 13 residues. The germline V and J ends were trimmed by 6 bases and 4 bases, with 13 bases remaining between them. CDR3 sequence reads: CASRTSGGYEQYF. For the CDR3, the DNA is TGTGCCAGCAGAACCTCAGGGGGGTACGAGCAGTACTTC.

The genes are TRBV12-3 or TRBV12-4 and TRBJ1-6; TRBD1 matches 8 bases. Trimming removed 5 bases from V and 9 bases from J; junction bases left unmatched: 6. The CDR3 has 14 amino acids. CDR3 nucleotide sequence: TGTGCCAGCAGTCTCCGACAGGGGATTTCACCCCTCCACTTT. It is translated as CASSLRQGISPLHF.

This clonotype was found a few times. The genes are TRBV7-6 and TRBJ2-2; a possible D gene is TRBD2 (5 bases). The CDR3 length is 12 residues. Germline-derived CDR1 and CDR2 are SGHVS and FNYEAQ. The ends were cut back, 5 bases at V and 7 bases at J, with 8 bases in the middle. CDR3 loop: CASSPGVGELFF. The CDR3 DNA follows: TGTGCCAGCAGCCCCGGGGTCGGGGAGCTGTTTTTT. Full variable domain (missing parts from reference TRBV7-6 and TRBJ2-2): GAGVSQSPRYKVTKRGQDVALRCDPISGHVSLYWYRQALGQGPEFLTYFNYEAQQDKSGLPNDRFSAERPEGSISTLTIQRTEQRDSAMYRCASSPGVGELFFGEGSRLTVL.

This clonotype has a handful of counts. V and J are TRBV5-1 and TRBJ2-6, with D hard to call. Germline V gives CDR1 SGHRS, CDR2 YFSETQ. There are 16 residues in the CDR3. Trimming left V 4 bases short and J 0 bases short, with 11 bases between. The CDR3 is CASSVSLSSGANVLTF. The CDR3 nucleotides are TGCGCCAGCAGCGTCTCCCTAAGCTCTGGGGCCAACGTCCTGACTTTC. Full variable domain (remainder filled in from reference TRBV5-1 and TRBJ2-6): KAGVTQTPRYLIKTRGQQVTLSCSPISGHRSVSWYQQTPGQGLQFLFEYFSETQRNKGNFPGRFSGRQFSNSRSEMNVSTLELGDSALYLCASSVSLSSGANVLTFGAGSRLTVL.

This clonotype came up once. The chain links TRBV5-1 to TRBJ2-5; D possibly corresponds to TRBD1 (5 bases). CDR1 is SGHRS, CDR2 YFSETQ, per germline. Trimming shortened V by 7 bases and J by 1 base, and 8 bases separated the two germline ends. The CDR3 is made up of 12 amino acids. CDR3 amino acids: CASQDTQETQYF. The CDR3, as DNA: TGCGCCAGCCAGGACACCCAAGAGACCCAGTACTTC.

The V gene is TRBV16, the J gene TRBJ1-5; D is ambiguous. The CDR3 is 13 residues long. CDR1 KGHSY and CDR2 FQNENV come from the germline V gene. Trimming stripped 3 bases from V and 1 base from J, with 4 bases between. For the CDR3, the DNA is TGTGCCAGCAGCCAGACGAGCAATCAGCCCCAGCATTTT. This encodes CASSQTSNQPQHF.

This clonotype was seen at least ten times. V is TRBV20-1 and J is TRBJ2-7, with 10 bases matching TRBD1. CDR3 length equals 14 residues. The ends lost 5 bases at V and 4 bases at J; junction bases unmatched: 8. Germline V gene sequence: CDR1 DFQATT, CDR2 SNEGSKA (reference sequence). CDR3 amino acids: CSAHYGGQGYEQYF. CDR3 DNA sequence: TGCAGTGCTCACTATGGGGGACAGGGGTACGAGCAGTACTTC.

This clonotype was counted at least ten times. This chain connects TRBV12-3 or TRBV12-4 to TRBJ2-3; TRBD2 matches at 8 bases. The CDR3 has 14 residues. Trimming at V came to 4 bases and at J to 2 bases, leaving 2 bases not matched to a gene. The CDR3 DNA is TGTGCCAGCAGTTCGGGGGGGGTCACAGATACGCAGTATTTT. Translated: CASSSGGVTDTQYF.